These T cell receptor beta chains were read from a single sample in a study of human T cells and chemical hapten exposure. TCRdb re-analysed the RACE reads in MiXCR, keeping a single row per CDR3 protein. The table lists about 200,000 distinct CDR3 sequences, about 22% of them singletons. The sample in question was whole blood, obtained in connection with sensitization to the hapten diphenylcyclopropenone (DPC). These receptors all stem from a woman in her 40s with alopecia areata. Some clones in this sample may be carry-over from other donors' samples. Each CDR3 is given with its conserved first and last residue. D genes are given only for firm matches. Clone size appears in some rows only: once, few, many, or a class for an expanded clone.

d_call: NA
j_call: TRBJ2-5
clone_size: few
v_call: TRBV5-1
cdr3_nt: TGCGCCAGCAGCTTGGGACAGGGAGGAGGAGAGACCCAGTACTTC
cdr3_aa: CASSLGQGGGETQYF

d_call: NA
j_call: TRBJ2-7
clone_size: few
v_call: TRBV7-6
cdr3_nt: TGTGCCAGCAGCGCAAAACCGGGACATGTCCACGAGCAGTACTTC
cdr3_aa: CASSAKPGHVHEQYF

d_call: TRBD2
j_call: TRBJ2-3
clone_size: NA
v_call: TRBV4-1
cdr3_nt: TGCGCCAGCAGCCAAGCCGGGACTAGCGGTTTCTCAGATACGCAGTATTTT
cdr3_aa: CASSQAGTSGFSDTQYF

d_call: NA
j_call: TRBJ2-5
clone_size: many
v_call: TRBV29-1
cdr3_nt: TGCAGCGTGACGGGGGTTGAGACCCAGTACTTC
cdr3_aa: CSVTGVETQYF

d_call: TRBD1
j_call: TRBJ1-1
clone_size: NA
v_call: TRBV29-1
cdr3_nt: TGCAGCGTTTCGGTGCGCAGGGGGTGGAACACTGAAGCTTTCTTT
cdr3_aa: CSVSVRRGWNTEAFF

d_call: NA
j_call: TRBJ2-2
clone_size: few
v_call: TRBV6-5
cdr3_nt: TGTGCCAGCAGCCAACGTGAAGCCGGGGAGCTGTTTTTT
cdr3_aa: CASSQREAGELFF

d_call: TRBD1
j_call: TRBJ2-7
clone_size: NA
v_call: TRBV3-1
cdr3_nt: TGTGCCAGCAGCCCCCTATTGACAGGGGACGAGCAGTACTTC
cdr3_aa: CASSPLLTGDEQYF

d_call: TRBD1
j_call: TRBJ2-1
clone_size: NA
v_call: TRBV10-3
cdr3_nt: TGTGCCATCAGTCCACATGGGACAGGGGCCAGCAATGAGCAGTTCTTC
cdr3_aa: CAISPHGTGASNEQFF

d_call: NA
j_call: TRBJ2-1
clone_size: NA
v_call: TRBV10-3
cdr3_nt: TGTGCCATCGCATCTAGCAAGGGATCCTACAATGAGCAGTTCTTC
cdr3_aa: CAIASSKGSYNEQFF

d_call: TRBD2
j_call: TRBJ2-3
clone_size: few
v_call: TRBV6-1
cdr3_nt: TGTGCCAGCAGGACTAGCGGGAGCACAGATACGCAGTATTTT
cdr3_aa: CASRTSGSTDTQYF

d_call: NA
j_call: TRBJ2-1
clone_size: NA
v_call: TRBV6-2/TRBV6-3
cdr3_nt: TGTGCCAGCAGACAGGGCCCCATTGGGGAGCAGTTCTTC
cdr3_aa: CASRQGPIGEQFF

d_call: NA
j_call: TRBJ2-7
clone_size: few
v_call: TRBV6-1
cdr3_nt: TGTGCCAGCTCCCTCTGGGGCCCAGGCCCCTACGAGCAGTACTTC
cdr3_aa: CASSLWGPGPYEQYF

d_call: TRBD2
j_call: TRBJ2-7
clone_size: NA
v_call: TRBV6-5
cdr3_nt: TGTGCCAGCAGTTACGACAGCGGGGTGCGCGAGCAGTACTTC
cdr3_aa: CASSYDSGVREQYF

d_call: TRBD2
j_call: TRBJ2-7
clone_size: NA
v_call: TRBV9
cdr3_nt: TGTGCCAGCAGCGCGAGGACTAGCGGGAGGATGGGCGAGCAGTACTTC
cdr3_aa: CASSARTSGRMGEQYF

d_call: TRBD2
j_call: TRBJ2-1
clone_size: few
v_call: TRBV20-1
cdr3_nt: TGCAGTGCTAGAGATTCTACCGGGCGGGAGAGGTACAATGAGCAGTTCTTC
cdr3_aa: CSARDSTGRERYNEQFF

d_call: TRBD1
j_call: TRBJ2-2
clone_size: many
v_call: TRBV29-1
cdr3_nt: TGCAGCGGACAAGCCGGGACAGCGAACGCCGGGGAGCTGTTTTTT
cdr3_aa: CSGQAGTANAGELFF

d_call: TRBD2
j_call: TRBJ2-7
clone_size: NA
v_call: TRBV29-1
cdr3_nt: TGCAGCGTTAAACTAGCGGGAGTCGGCGAGCAGTACTTC
cdr3_aa: CSVKLAGVGEQYF

d_call: TRBD1
j_call: TRBJ2-7
clone_size: NA
v_call: TRBV12-3/TRBV12-4
cdr3_nt: TGTGCCAGCAGTTTGGGGACAGGGTTTCAGTACTTC
cdr3_aa: CASSLGTGFQYF

d_call: NA
j_call: TRBJ1-1
clone_size: NA
v_call: TRBV7-9
cdr3_nt: TGTGCCAGCAGCTTAGAACGGGACACTGAAGCTTTCTTT
cdr3_aa: CASSLERDTEAFF

d_call: TRBD2
j_call: TRBJ2-7
clone_size: NA
v_call: TRBV7-2
cdr3_nt: TGTGCCAGCAGCTTAAACTACCGGACTAGCGGGGTCACCTACGAGCAGTACTTC
cdr3_aa: CASSLNYRTSGVTYEQYF

d_call: TRBD2
j_call: TRBJ2-2
clone_size: few
v_call: TRBV28
cdr3_nt: TGTGCCAGCAGTTTAGGCGGGAGTCACACCGGGGAGCTGTTTTTT
cdr3_aa: CASSLGGSHTGELFF

d_call: TRBD2
j_call: TRBJ2-1
clone_size: few
v_call: TRBV5-1
cdr3_nt: TGCGCCAGCAGCTTTGGGGGGACTAGTCCCTACAATGAGCAGTTCTTC
cdr3_aa: CASSFGGTSPYNEQFF

d_call: NA
j_call: TRBJ2-3
clone_size: few
v_call: TRBV7-2
cdr3_nt: TGTGCCAGCAGCTTAGCGGTGGTCACAGATACGCAGTATTTT
cdr3_aa: CASSLAVVTDTQYF

d_call: TRBD2
j_call: TRBJ2-1
clone_size: few
v_call: TRBV10-3
cdr3_nt: TGTGCCATCGGGCCGGGGGGAAGGTTTTACAATGAGCAGTTCTTC
cdr3_aa: CAIGPGGRFYNEQFF

d_call: NA
j_call: TRBJ1-1
clone_size: NA
v_call: TRBV5-1
cdr3_nt: TGCGCCAGCAGGCCGTGGCAAGAAGTGAACACTGAAGCTTTCTTT
cdr3_aa: CASRPWQEVNTEAFF

d_call: NA
j_call: TRBJ2-6
clone_size: few
v_call: TRBV6-5
cdr3_nt: TGTGCCAGCAGTTACGACGGGACGGATCACTCTGGGGCCAACGTCCTGACTTTC
cdr3_aa: CASSYDGTDHSGANVLTF

d_call: TRBD2
j_call: TRBJ2-7
clone_size: few
v_call: TRBV6-2/TRBV6-3
cdr3_nt: TGTGCCAGCAGTTACTCGACCAGCGGGGGCCCCTACGAGCAGTACTTC
cdr3_aa: CASSYSTSGGPYEQYF

d_call: TRBD2
j_call: TRBJ2-1
clone_size: NA
v_call: TRBV5-1
cdr3_nt: TGCGCCAGCAGCTTTAGGGAGGGAGTCTACAATGAGCAGTTCTTC
cdr3_aa: CASSFREGVYNEQFF

d_call: TRBD2
j_call: TRBJ2-1
clone_size: NA
v_call: TRBV20-1
cdr3_nt: TGCAGTGTCCCGAAGGCCCTAGCGGGAAGGTACAATGAGCAGTTCTTC
cdr3_aa: CSVPKALAGRYNEQFF

d_call: TRBD2
j_call: TRBJ2-3
clone_size: NA
v_call: TRBV4-3
cdr3_nt: TGCGCCAGCAGCCAAGATCGCGGCGGGAGGCCCGCAGATACGCAGTATTTT
cdr3_aa: CASSQDRGGRPADTQYF

d_call: NA
j_call: TRBJ1-5
clone_size: many
v_call: TRBV10-3
cdr3_nt: TGTGCCATCATGAGGGACCTCGGTCAGCCCCAGCATTTT
cdr3_aa: CAIMRDLGQPQHF

d_call: TRBD2
j_call: TRBJ2-1
clone_size: NA
v_call: TRBV10-3
cdr3_nt: TGTGCCATCAGTAGCGGGGGGTCCTACAATGAGCAGTTCTTC
cdr3_aa: CAISSGGSYNEQFF

d_call: NA
j_call: TRBJ2-7
clone_size: few
v_call: TRBV4-2
cdr3_nt: TGTGCCAGCAGCCAAGCAGGGGTCGAGCAGTACTTC
cdr3_aa: CASSQAGVEQYF

d_call: NA
j_call: TRBJ2-6
clone_size: many
v_call: TRBV10-3
cdr3_nt: TGTGCCATCAGTGAAGGAGTCTCTGGGGCCAACGTCCTGACTTTC
cdr3_aa: CAISEGVSGANVLTF

d_call: NA
j_call: TRBJ1-1
clone_size: NA
v_call: TRBV4-3
cdr3_nt: TGCGCCAGCAGCGATCTGATGAACACTGAAGCTTTCTTT
cdr3_aa: CASSDLMNTEAFF

d_call: NA
j_call: TRBJ1-1
clone_size: NA
v_call: TRBV10-3
cdr3_nt: TGTGCCATCAGTGAGCCCCCCGCTGGATCTAACACTGAAGCTTTCTTT
cdr3_aa: CAISEPPAGSNTEAFF

d_call: NA
j_call: TRBJ2-3
clone_size: NA
v_call: TRBV12-3/TRBV12-4
cdr3_nt: TGTGCCAGCTTGGGGGGCTCGTTGGGTGATACGCAGTATTTT
cdr3_aa: CASLGGSLGDTQYF

d_call: NA
j_call: TRBJ2-2
clone_size: few
v_call: TRBV2
cdr3_nt: TGTGCCAGCAATTTAGACGGGGTCGGGGAGCTGTTTTTT
cdr3_aa: CASNLDGVGELFF

d_call: NA
j_call: TRBJ1-2
clone_size: NA
v_call: TRBV20-1
cdr3_nt: TGCAGTGCTAGAGGCTCGTACACTTATGGCTACACCTTC
cdr3_aa: CSARGSYTYGYTF

d_call: NA
j_call: TRBJ2-1
clone_size: few
v_call: TRBV7-2
cdr3_nt: TGTGCCAGCAGCGCACAAACCGAGCAGTTCTTC
cdr3_aa: CASSAQTEQFF

d_call: NA
j_call: TRBJ1-2
clone_size: NA
v_call: TRBV7-8
cdr3_nt: TGTGCCAGCAGCTTATCAGGGGCGGGCGGCTACACCTTC
cdr3_aa: CASSLSGAGGYTF

d_call: NA
j_call: TRBJ2-1
clone_size: NA
v_call: TRBV30
cdr3_nt: TGTGCCCGCGAGGGGGGGTACAATGAGCAGTTCTTC
cdr3_aa: CAREGGYNEQFF

d_call: TRBD2
j_call: TRBJ2-7
clone_size: few
v_call: TRBV7-2
cdr3_nt: TGTGCCAGCAGCCCCCGGGGGGCGGGAGGTAACGAGCAGTACTTC
cdr3_aa: CASSPRGAGGNEQYF

d_call: NA
j_call: TRBJ2-3
clone_size: NA
v_call: TRBV5-1
cdr3_nt: TGCGCCAGCAGCTGGGGGGGCCGGACAGATACGCAGTATTTT
cdr3_aa: CASSWGGRTDTQYF

d_call: NA
j_call: TRBJ1-5
clone_size: NA
v_call: TRBV28
cdr3_nt: TGTGCCAGCAGGATCCAGGGAGGTAATCAGCCCCAGCATTTT
cdr3_aa: CASRIQGGNQPQHF

d_call: TRBD1
j_call: TRBJ2-2
clone_size: few
v_call: TRBV5-1
cdr3_nt: TGCGCCAGCAGCTCCCGGGACAGGGGGCTCCCAAACACCGGGGAGCTGTTTTTT
cdr3_aa: CASSSRDRGLPNTGELFF

d_call: TRBD1
j_call: TRBJ1-6
clone_size: many
v_call: TRBV12-3/TRBV12-4
cdr3_nt: TGTGCCAGCAGTCTCGGACAGGCCTTTTCACCCCTCCACTTT
cdr3_aa: CASSLGQAFSPLHF

d_call: TRBD1
j_call: TRBJ1-2
clone_size: many
v_call: TRBV20-1
cdr3_nt: TGCAGTGCTAGGGGGGACAGCGTTTTTACCTTC
cdr3_aa: CSARGDSVFTF